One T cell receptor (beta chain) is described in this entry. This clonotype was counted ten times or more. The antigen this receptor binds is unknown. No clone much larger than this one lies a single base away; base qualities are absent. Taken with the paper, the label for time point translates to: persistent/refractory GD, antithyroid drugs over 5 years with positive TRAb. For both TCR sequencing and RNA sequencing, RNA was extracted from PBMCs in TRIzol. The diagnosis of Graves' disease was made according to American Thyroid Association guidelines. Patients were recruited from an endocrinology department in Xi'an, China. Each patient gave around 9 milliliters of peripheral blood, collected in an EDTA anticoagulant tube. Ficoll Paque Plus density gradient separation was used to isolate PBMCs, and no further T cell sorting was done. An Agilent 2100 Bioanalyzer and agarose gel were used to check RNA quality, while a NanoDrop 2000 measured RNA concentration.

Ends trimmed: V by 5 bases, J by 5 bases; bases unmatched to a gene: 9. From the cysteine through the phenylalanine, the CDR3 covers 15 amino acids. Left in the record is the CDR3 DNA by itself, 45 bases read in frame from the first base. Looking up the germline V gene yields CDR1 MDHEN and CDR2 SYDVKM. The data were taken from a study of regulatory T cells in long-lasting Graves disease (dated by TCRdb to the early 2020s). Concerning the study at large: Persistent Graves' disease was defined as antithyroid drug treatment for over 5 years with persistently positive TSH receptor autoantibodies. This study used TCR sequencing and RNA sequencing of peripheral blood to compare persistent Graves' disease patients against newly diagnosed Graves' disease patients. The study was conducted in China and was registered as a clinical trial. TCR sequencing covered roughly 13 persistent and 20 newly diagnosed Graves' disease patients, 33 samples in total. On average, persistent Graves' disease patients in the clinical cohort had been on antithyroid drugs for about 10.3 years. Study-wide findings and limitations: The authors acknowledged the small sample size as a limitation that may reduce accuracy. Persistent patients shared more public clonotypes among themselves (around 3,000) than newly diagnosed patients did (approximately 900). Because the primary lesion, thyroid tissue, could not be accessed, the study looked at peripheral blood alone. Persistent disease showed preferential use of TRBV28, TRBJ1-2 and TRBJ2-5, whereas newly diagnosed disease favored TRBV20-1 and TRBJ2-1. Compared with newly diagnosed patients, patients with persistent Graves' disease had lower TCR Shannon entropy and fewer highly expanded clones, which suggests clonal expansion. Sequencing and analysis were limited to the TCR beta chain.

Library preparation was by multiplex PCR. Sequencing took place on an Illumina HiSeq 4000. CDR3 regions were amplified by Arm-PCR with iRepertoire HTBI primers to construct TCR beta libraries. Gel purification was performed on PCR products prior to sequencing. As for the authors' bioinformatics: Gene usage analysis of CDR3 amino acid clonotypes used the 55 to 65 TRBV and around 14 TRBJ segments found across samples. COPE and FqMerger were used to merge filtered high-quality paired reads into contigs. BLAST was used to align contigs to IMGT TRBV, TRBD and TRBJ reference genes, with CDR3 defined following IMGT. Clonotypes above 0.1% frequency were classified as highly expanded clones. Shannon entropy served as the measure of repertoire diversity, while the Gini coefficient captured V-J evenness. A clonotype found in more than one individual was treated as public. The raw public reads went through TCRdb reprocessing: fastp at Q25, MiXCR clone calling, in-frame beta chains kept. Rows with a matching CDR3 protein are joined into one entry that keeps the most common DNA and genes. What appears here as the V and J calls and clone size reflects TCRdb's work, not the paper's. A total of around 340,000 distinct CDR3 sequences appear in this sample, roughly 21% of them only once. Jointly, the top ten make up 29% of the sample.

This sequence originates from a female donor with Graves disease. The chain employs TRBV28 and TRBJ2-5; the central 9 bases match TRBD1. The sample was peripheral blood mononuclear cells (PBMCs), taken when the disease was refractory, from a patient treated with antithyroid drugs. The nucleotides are TGTGCCAGCAGTCACTCCGGGACAGGGTCCGAGACCCAGTACTTC. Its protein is CASSHSGTGSETQYF.